This TCR beta chain was retrieved from a study of naive and memory T cell subsets. Notes on the study in general: Clonotypes here are unpaired alpha or beta chain sequences. Possibly reflecting memory cells re-expressing CD45RA, a few larger clonotypes occurred in naive repertoires, especially CD8.

This clonotype was detected a few times. The antigen is undetermined. Four subsets defined by CD45RA and CD27 were sorted after CD3, CD4, CD8 and live/dead staining. Both TRBC1 and TRBC2 were covered by a beta constant-region primer of two equimolar oligonucleotides. Four rounds of PCR amplified the ligated cDNA using nested alpha and beta constant-region primers plus SP2. The cDNA 3' end received a ligated single-stranded oligonucleotide carrying the SP2 primer and a 12-nucleotide UMI. TCRdb recomputed calls from the UMI-ligation and nested PCR reads with MiXCR, one row per CDR3 protein. The top ten clones hold roughly 0.63% of a sample with more than 120,000 distinct CDR3 sequences, 15% to 20% of them seen once. In germline, CDR1 is SGHRS, CDR2 YFSETQ. The CDR3 extends over 16 amino acids. J gave up 2 bases and V 1 base, and 6 bases lay outside the gene matches.

This TCR came from a human donor in good health. The gene calls are TRBV5-1 and TRBJ2-3; 8 bases fit TRBD1. Sequenced sample: naive CD8+ T cells from blood. The CDR3 bases are TGCGCCAGCAGCTTGCCGACAGGGGCCGTCACAGATACGCAGTATTTT. Protein product: CASSLPTGAVTDTQYF.